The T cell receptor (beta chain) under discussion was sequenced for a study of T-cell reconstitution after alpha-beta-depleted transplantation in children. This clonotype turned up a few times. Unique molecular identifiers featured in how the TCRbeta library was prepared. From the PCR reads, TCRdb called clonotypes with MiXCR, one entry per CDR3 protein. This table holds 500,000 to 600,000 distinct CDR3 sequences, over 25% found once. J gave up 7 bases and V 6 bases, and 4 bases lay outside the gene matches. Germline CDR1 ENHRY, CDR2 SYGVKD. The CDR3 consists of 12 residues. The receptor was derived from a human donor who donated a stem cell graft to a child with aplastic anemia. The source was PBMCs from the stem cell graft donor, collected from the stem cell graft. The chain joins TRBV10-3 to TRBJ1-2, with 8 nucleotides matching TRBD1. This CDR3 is CAIRGQAGGYTF. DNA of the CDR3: TGTGCCATCAGGGGACAGGCGGGTGGCTACACCTTC.